This TCR beta chain was identified in a study of blood T cell repertoires in COVID-19. The repertoire was sequenced with immunoSEQ multiplex PCR; TCRdb's copy has only in-frame clones and lacks some. The sample lists roughly 160,000 clones, about 84% occurring once. Sequenced material: PBMCs or T cells enriched from blood (not recorded which). This TCR was sampled from a woman between 40 and 55 years old with acute COVID-19.

For the CDR3, the DNA is TGTGCCAGCAGCAAACCCTTAACTAGCGGGAGGGGAACCGGGGAGCTGTTTTTT. Protein sequence: CASSKPLTSGRGTGELFF. V gene TRBV21-1 combines with J gene TRBJ2-2; the table's D gene call, TRBD2, was not cross checked with the DNA. TRBV21-1 is a pseudogene. There are 18 residues in the CDR3.